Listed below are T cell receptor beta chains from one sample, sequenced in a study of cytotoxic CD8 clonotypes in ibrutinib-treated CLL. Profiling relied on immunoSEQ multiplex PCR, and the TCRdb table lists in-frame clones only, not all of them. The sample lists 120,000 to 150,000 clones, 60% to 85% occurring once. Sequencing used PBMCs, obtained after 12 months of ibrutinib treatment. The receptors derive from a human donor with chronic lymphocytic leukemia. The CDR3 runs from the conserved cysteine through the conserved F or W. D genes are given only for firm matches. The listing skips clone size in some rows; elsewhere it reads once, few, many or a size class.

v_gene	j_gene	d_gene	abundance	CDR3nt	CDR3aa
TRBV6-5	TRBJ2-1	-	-	TGTGCCAGCAGCCGCGAGGTACTAGGGGAGAATGAGCAGTTCTTC	CASSREVLGENEQFF
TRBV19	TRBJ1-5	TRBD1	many	TGTGCCAGTAGTCCGGACAGGGGATATAGCAATCAGCCCCAGCATTTT	CASSPDRGYSNQPQHF
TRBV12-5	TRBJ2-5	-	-	TGTGCTAGTGGTTTGGTTTTCGAGACCCAGTACTTC	CASGLVFETQYF
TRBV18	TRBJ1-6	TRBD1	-	TGTGCCAGCTCGCCATCCGGGACAGGGGGTGGTTCACCCCTCCACTTT	CASSPSGTGGGSPLHF
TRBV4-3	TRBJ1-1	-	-	TGCGCCAGCAGCCGGGACACGAACACTGAAGCTTTCTTT	CASSRDTNTEAFF
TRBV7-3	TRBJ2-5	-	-	TGTGCCAGCAGCGCTATGGGCGGATTCGCGGAGACCCAGTACTTC	CASSAMGGFAETQYF
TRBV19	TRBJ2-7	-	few	TGTGCCAGTGGCTCCTACGAGCAGTACTTC	CASGSYEQYF
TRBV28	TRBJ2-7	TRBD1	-	TGTGCCAGCAGTTTACAGGGGGCGGGTGGTTACGAGCAGTACTTC	CASSLQGAGGYEQYF
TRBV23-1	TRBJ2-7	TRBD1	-	TGCGCCAGCAGTCAATTTAAACGCCGAGACAGGGGGTACGAGCAGTACTTC	CASSQFKRRDRGYEQYF
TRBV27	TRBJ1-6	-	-	TGTGCCAGCAGGAGGACAGAGAGCTCCTATAATTCACCCCTCCACTTT	CASRRTESSYNSPLHF
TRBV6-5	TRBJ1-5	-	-	TGTGCCAGCAGTTATGTCGGGGGGCCCCAGCATTTT	CASSYVGGPQHF
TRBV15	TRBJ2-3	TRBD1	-	TGTGCCACCAGCAGAGTGGGGACAGGGTCATTGGATACGCAGTATTTT	CATSRVGTGSLDTQYF
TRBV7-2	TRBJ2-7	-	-	TGTGCCAGCAGCTTGGACCGGGGGGAGCAGTACTTC	CASSLDRGEQYF
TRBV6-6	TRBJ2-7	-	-	TGTGCCAGCAGTTACTCTAACACTAGGACCCCTACGCAGCAGTACTTC	CASSYSNTRTPTQQYF
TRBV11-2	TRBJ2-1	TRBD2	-	TGTGCCAGCAGCGCGACCGGGACTAGCAATGAGCAGTTCTTC	CASSATGTSNEQFF
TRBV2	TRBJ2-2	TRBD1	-	TGTGCCAGCAGCGGACAGGGGACCGGGGAGCTGTTTTTT	CASSGQGTGELFF
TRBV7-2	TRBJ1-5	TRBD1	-	TGTGCCAGCAGTCCACAGGGGGCGATTCAGCCCCAGCATTTT	CASSPQGAIQPQHF
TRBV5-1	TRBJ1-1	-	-	TGCGCCAGCAGCTTGGATCCAGGACAAGCTTTCTTT	CASSLDPGQAFF
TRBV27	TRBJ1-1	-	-	TGTGCCAGCAGTTTATTAGCCGGGGACGAAACTGAAGCTTTCTTT	CASSLLAGDETEAFF
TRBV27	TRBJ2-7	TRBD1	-	TGTGCCAGCAGTCGCCCAGGGGGCGGCTCCTACGAGCAGTACTTC	CASSRPGGGSYEQYF
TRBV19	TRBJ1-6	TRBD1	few	TGTGCCAGCCACCTCGGGACAGGGGTGAATTCACCCCTCCACTTT	CASHLGTGVNSPLHF
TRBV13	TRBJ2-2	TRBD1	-	TGTGCCAGCAGCTCCACAGGGGTCACCGGGGAGCTGTTTTTT	CASSSTGVTGELFF
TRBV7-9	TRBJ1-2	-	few	TGTGCCAGCAAACCCAGGGTCTACTACACCTTC	CASKPRVYYTF
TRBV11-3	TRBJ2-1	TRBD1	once	TGTGCCAGCAGCTTAGCTTTCGGGACAGGGGGGATCAATGAGCAGTTCTTC	CASSLAFGTGGINEQFF
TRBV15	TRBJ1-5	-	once	TGTGCCACCAGCCCCCTGAGGGGCCAGAATAGCAATCAGCCCCAGCATTTT	CATSPLRGQNSNQPQHF
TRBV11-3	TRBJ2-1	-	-	TGTGCCAGCAGCCCTGGCGATGAGCAGTTCTTC	CASSPGDEQFF
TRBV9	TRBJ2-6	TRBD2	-	TGTGCCAGCAGCGCCCAGGCGGGGGGAGGCGCTGGGGCCAACGTCCTGACTTTC	CASSAQAGGGAGANVLTF
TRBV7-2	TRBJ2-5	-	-	TGTGCCAGCAGCTCCCGTCAAGAAGAGACCCAGTACTTC	CASSSRQEETQYF
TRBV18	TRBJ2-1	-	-	TGTGCCAGTTCAGACTGGAGCTCCTACAATGAGCAGTTCTTC	CASSDWSSYNEQFF
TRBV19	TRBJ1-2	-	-	TGTGCCAGTAGTATCACCCACAGGGACTATGGCTACACCTTC	CASSITHRDYGYTF
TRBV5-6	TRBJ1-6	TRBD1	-	TGTGCCAGCAGCCAGACAGGGGCGGTGAATTCACCCCTCCACTTT	CASSQTGAVNSPLHF
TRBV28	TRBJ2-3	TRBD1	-	TGTGCCAGCAGCCCAGGAGGGGACAGGTTGGCGCAGTATTTT	CASSPGGDRLAQYF
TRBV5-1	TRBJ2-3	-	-	TGCGCCAGCAGCTTTGCAGGGCATCCAGATACGCAGTATTTT	CASSFAGHPDTQYF
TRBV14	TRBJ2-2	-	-	TGTGCCAGCAGCCCCCGTTCGGGCACCGGGGAGCTGTTTTTT	CASSPRSGTGELFF
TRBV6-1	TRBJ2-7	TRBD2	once	TGTGCCAGCGAGGGACTAGCGGGCTACGAGCAGTACTTC	CASEGLAGYEQYF
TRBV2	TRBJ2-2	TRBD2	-	TGTGCCAGCAGTTTGGAGCGGGAGTGGTCCGGGGAGCTGTTTTTT	CASSLEREWSGELFF
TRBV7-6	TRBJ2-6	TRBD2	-	TGTGCCAGCAGCTTATATCAAGCGGGGGAAGGGTATGGGGCCAACGTCCTGACTTTC	CASSLYQAGEGYGANVLTF
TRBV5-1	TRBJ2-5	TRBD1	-	TGCGCCAGCAGCTTGGCCGGACAGGGGGCCGAGACCCAGTACTTC	CASSLAGQGAETQYF
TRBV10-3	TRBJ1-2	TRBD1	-	TGTGCCATCAATCTCCTAGAAGGACAGGGGAATGGCTACACCTTC	CAINLLEGQGNGYTF
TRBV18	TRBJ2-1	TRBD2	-	TGTGCCAGCTCACCCTCGACTAGCGGGAGCTCCTACAATGAGCAGTTCTTC	CASSPSTSGSSYNEQFF
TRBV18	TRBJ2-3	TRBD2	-	TGTGCCAGCTCACCGGACGGGAGGACAGATACGCAGTATTTT	CASSPDGRTDTQYF
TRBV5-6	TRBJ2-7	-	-	TGTGCCAGCAGCTTGGTCAGGTCCCCCTACGAGCAGTACTTC	CASSLVRSPYEQYF
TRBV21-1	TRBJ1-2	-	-	TGTGCCAGCAGCGGACAGGGGAAGGGCTACACCTTC	CASSGQGKGYTF
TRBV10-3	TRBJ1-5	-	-	TGTGCCATCAGTGGTCGGGGGGACGGTTCCCAGCATTTT	CAISGRGDGSQHF
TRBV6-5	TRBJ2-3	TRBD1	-	TGTGCCACCCGACGGACAGGGGAGACAGATACGCAGTATTTT	CATRRTGETDTQYF
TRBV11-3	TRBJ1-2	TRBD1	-	TGTGCCAGCAGCTCACAGGGGGCCGGCTACACCTTC	CASSSQGAGYTF
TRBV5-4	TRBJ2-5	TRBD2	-	TGTGCCAGCAGCTTGGGAGTGGGGGGGGACCAAGAGACCCAGTACTTC	CASSLGVGGDQETQYF
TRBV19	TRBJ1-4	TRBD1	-	TGTGCCAGTAGCCCGATGGAGGGACAGTACGAAAAACTGTTTTTT	CASSPMEGQYEKLFF
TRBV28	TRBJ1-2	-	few	TGTGCCAGCAGTTCATCCCAGGATTACTATGGCTACACCTTC	CASSSSQDYYGYTF
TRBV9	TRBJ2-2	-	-	TGTGCCAGCAGCGTAGACGGGGAGCTGTTTTTT	CASSVDGELFF
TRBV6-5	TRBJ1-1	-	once	TGTGCCAGCGGCCCAGTGGGGCTGAACACTGAAGCTTTCTTT	CASGPVGLNTEAFF
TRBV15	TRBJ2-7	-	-	TGTGCCACCAGCAGAGCCAGTAACGAGCAGTACTTC	CATSRASNEQYF
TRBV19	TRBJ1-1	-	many	TGTGCCAGTAGTCCCGAGTGGTGGACTGAAGCTTTCTTT	CASSPEWWTEAFF
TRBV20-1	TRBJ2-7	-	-	TGCAGTGCGGGGAGCTCCTACGAGCAGTACTTC	CSAGSSYEQYF
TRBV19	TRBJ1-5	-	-	TGTGCCAGTAGTAGACGGGGGCCCCAGCATTTT	CASSRRGPQHF
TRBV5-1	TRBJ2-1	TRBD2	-	TGCGCCAGCAGCCCGGCGGGGGGGCGCGATGAGCAGTTCTTC	CASSPAGGRDEQFF